This TCR beta chain was retrieved from a study of T-cell memory formation after mild COVID-19. The CDR3 extends over 12 amino acids. In germline, CDR1 is SGHRS, CDR2 YFSETQ. V was shortened by 3 bases and J by 4 bases, with 7 bases between the two germline ends. Via MiXCR, TCRdb re-called the 5' RACE reads, giving one row per CDR3 protein. This sample has hundreds of thousands of distinct CDR3 sequences, with around a fifth found just once. This chain uses TRBV5-1 with TRBJ1-2; a weak D match, TRBD1 (6 bases). The TCR comes from a man aged 18 to 30 who had mild COVID-19 (a few samples of this study predate the infection). Cell type and time point are not known. The sequencing input was PBMCs or a T cell subset sorted from them (not recorded which). Written as DNA, the CDR3 is TGCGCCAGCAGCTGGGGGGCCTATGGCTACACCTTC. Its protein is CASSWGAYGYTF.